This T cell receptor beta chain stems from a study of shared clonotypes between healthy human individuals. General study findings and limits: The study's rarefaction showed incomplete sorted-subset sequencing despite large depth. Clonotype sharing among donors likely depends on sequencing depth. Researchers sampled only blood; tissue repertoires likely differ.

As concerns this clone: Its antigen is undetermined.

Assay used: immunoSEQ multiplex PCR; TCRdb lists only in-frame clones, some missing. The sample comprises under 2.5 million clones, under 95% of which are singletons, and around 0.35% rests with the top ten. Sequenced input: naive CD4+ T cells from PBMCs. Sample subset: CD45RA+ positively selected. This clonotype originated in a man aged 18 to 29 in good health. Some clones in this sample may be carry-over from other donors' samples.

CDR3: CASSLAGAPETQYF. CDR3 sequence (DNA): TGTGCCAGCAGCTTAGCGGGAGCTCCAGAGACCCAGTACTTC. J is TRBJ2-5 and V is TRBV5-6, with TRBD2 identical over 8 bases. The CDR3 length is 14 residues. Trimming at V came to 2 bases and at J to 4 bases, leaving 4 bases not matched to a gene. CDR1 is SGHDT, CDR2 YYEEEE, per germline.